These 27 T cell receptor beta chains share one sample of origin, sequenced in a study of cytomegalovirus exposure and HLA in healthy donors. Vbeta (60) and Jbeta (13) primers were used in the PCR. The assay was immunoSEQ multiplex PCR, and TCRdb's table has in-frame clones only and misses some. This table lists more than 40,000 clones. What was sequenced was PBMCs. These receptors all stem from a male donor in good health and CMV-seronegative.

V usage is TRBV7-9 and J usage is TRBJ1-1, with D unresolved. CDR1 SEHNR and CDR2 FQNEAQ come from the germline V gene (reference sequence). This CDR3 comprises 14 residues. Trimming stripped 1 base from V and 5 bases from J, with 11 bases between. The CDR3 coding sequence is TGTGCCAGCAGCTTAGGAGGGTGGGTGACTGAAGCTTTCTTT. As protein: CASSLGGWVTEAFF. The whole variable domain, filled in from reference TRBV7-9 and TRBJ1-1, reads DTGVSQNPRHKITKRGQNVTFRCDPISEHNRLYWYRQTLGQGPEFLTYFQNEAQLEKSRLLSDRFSAERPKGSFSTLEIQRTEQGDSAMYLCASSLGGWVTEAFFGQGTRLTVV.

J is TRBJ2-7 and V is TRBV19, with D maybe TRBD2 (5 bases). Germline V CDR1 and CDR2: LNHDA, SQIVND (reference sequence). This CDR3 has 13 residues. Between the trimmed V and J ends, which lost 8 bases and 7 bases, there was a span of 18 bases. CDR3 DNA sequence: TGTGCCAGTGGAAGAGGGTATAACTATGAGCAGTACTTC. It specifies CASGRGYNYEQYF.

The chain joins TRBV29-1 to TRBJ2-7; 14 bases line up with TRBD2. The CDR3 contains 15 residues. Germline V gene lookup returns CDR1 SQVTM and CDR2 ANQGSEA. After removal of 3 bases from V and 6 bases from J, the junction contained 7 bases not matched to a gene. CDR3 coding DNA: TGCAGCGTTGAGGTTGGACTAGCGGGGGGTGGCGAGCAGTACTTC. It yields the protein CSVEVGLAGGGEQYF.

V is TRBV7-2 and J is TRBJ1-5; D is uncertain. Germline V CDR1 and CDR2: SGHTA, FQGNSA. This CDR3 is built from 14 residues. Between the trimmed V and J ends, which lost 2 bases and 2 bases, there was a span of 7 bases. DNA of the CDR3: TGTGCCAGCAGCTTAAACGGTGGCAATCAGCCCCAGCATTTT. It is translated as CASSLNGGNQPQHF.

The chain joins TRBV6-5 to TRBJ1-1; possible D gene TRBD1, 6 bases. The CDR3 totals 16 residues. Per the germline V gene, CDR1 is MNHEY and CDR2 is SVGAGI. V was clipped by 4 bases and J by 0 bases, with 15 bases between them. The CDR3 DNA reads TGTGCCAGCAGTTTTCGAGGGGGTTACATGAACACTGAAGCTTTCTTT. It yields the protein CASSFRGGYMNTEAFF.

The V call is TRBV7-3, the J call TRBJ2-2; TRBD2 matches at 9 bases. The ends lost 2 bases at V and 7 bases at J; junction bases unmatched: 11. This CDR3 spans 17 amino acids. CDR1 is SGHTA, CDR2 FQGTGA, per germline. CDR3 sequence (DNA): TGTGCCAGCAGCTTACGGGCAGCGGGGGGCGTTAACGGGGAGCTGTTTTTT. Protein sequence: CASSLRAAGGVNGELFF.

The CDR3 loop is CASRTGNTIYF. CDR3 sequence (DNA): TGCGCCAGCAGGACAGGAAACACCATATATTTT. The gene calls are TRBV10-1 and TRBJ1-3; D remains unclear. The CDR3 consists of 11 residues. Germline values: CDR1 WNHNN, CDR2 SYGVQD (reference sequence). Trimming took off 6 bases at V and 4 bases at J, with 4 bases between the two ends.

V and J are TRBV6-1 and TRBJ1-5, with D possibly TRBD1 on 5 matching bases. The V end was cut by 6 bases, the J end by 2 bases, with 11 bases between. This CDR3 contains 14 residues. Looked up from germline, CDR1 is MNHNS and CDR2 is SASEGT. The CDR3 reads CASRQGGGNQPQHF. The CDR3 DNA is TGTGCCAGCAGGCAGGGTGGTGGCAATCAGCCCCAGCATTTT.

The J gene is TRBJ1-6, the V gene TRBV19; D unresolved. The germline V and J ends were trimmed by 3 bases and 7 bases, with 7 bases remaining between them. The CDR3 contains 13 residues. Germline-derived CDR1 and CDR2 are LNHDA and SQIVND (reference sequence). As DNA, the CDR3 is TGTGCCAGTAGTATTACTAGCAATTCACCCCTCCACTTT. Residues: CASSITSNSPLHF.

The chain joins TRBV30 to TRBJ1-1; no firm D call. Deletions cut 2 bases from V and 5 bases from J, with 6 bases between. Germline CDR1 is GTSNPN and CDR2 is SVGIG (reference sequence). This CDR3 comprises 11 residues. CDR3 DNA: TGTGCCTGGAGTTTGAGAACTGAAGCTTTCTTT. Translation: CAWSLRTEAFF.

This chain connects TRBV29-1 to TRBJ2-1; 7 nucleotides match TRBD1. The CDR3 covers 13 residues. CDR1 is SQVTM and CDR2 is ANQGSEA in the germline V gene. Unmatched junction bases numbered 6, after V lost 6 bases and J lost 4 bases. CDR3 bases: TGCAGCGTAGGGGGCGAGAGGTACAATGAGCAGTTCTTC. Its translation: CSVGGERYNEQFF.

The V call is TRBV5-6, the J call TRBJ1-1, with D tentatively TRBD1 (5 bases). The germline CDR1 and CDR2 sequences are SGHDT and YYEEEE. This CDR3 has 13 residues. The germline V and J ends were trimmed by 4 bases and 1 base, with 8 bases remaining between them. CDR3 in DNA: TGTGCCAGCAGCCCGACAGCGAACACTGAAGCTTTCTTT. Translated, it gives CASSPTANTEAFF.

The chain uses TRBV5-1 and TRBJ2-5; 7 positions agree with TRBD1. The J segment lost 2 bases and the V segment lost 3 bases, leaving 4 bases of the junction unmatched. This CDR3 region has 14 residues. CDR1 and CDR2 from the germline V gene are SGHRS and YFSETQ. CDR3 residues: CASSWPGQQETQYF. CDR3 DNA sequence: TGCGCCAGCAGCTGGCCGGGACAGCAAGAGACCCAGTACTTC.

The chain recombines TRBV7-2 with TRBJ1-1; TRBD1 might be the D (6 bases). The germline V gene has CDR1 SGHTA and CDR2 FQGNSA. V gave up 5 bases and J gave up 5 bases, with 15 bases separating them. The CDR3 extends over 14 amino acids. Here the CDR3 reads CASSLGGAATEAFF. CDR3 DNA sequence: TGTGCCAGCAGCCTGGGGGGGGCAGCAACTGAAGCTTTCTTT.

The rearrangement uses TRBV7-9 and TRBJ2-2, with 7 bases fitting TRBD1. The CDR3 has 15 amino acids. The germline V gene encodes CDR1 SEHNR and CDR2 FQNEAQ (reference sequence). V shed 4 bases and J 2 bases; nucleotides not matched to a gene: 4. The CDR3 DNA reads as TGTGCCAGCAGCTCGAGACAGGGAAACACCGGGGAGCTGTTTTTT. This sequence encodes CASSSRQGNTGELFF.

The V and J genes are TRBV29-1 and TRBJ2-7, with 9 bases fitting TRBD2. The CDR3 spans 14 residues. Germline V gives CDR1 SQVTM, CDR2 ANQGSEA. The ends lost 3 bases at V and 2 bases at J; junction bases unmatched: 5. CDR3: CSVEGLAGTYEQYF. The CDR3 nucleotides are TGCAGCGTTGAGGGTCTAGCGGGGACCTACGAGCAGTACTTC.

The chain employs TRBV6-5 and TRBJ1-1; possibly TRBD1 for D (5 bases). The V gene's germline CDR1 is MNHEY and CDR2 SVGAGI. The CDR3 covers 13 residues. V lost 7 bases and J 1 base, leaving 10 bases between the germline ends. For the CDR3, the DNA is TGTGCCAGCACCGGGGGGAGGAACACTGAAGCTTTCTTT. It specifies CASTGGRNTEAFF.

The chain recombines TRBV4-3 with TRBJ2-7; maybe TRBD1 (5 bases). Deletions cut 1 base from V and 0 bases from J, with 10 bases between. Germline CDR1 reads LGHNA; CDR2 reads YSLEER. The CDR3 spans 15 residues. CDR3 in DNA: TGCGCCAGCAGCCAAGTAGTGCAGGGCTCCTACGAGCAGTACTTC. This encodes CASSQVVQGSYEQYF.

This chain joins TRBV29-1 and TRBJ2-5, with 10 bases aligning to TRBD1. Germline V gene sequence: CDR1 SQVTM, CDR2 ANQGSEA. The CDR3 is made up of 12 amino acids. The ends lost 7 bases at V and 4 bases at J; junction bases unmatched: 3. For the CDR3, the DNA is TGCAGCGCCAGACAGGGGGCAGAGACCCAGTACTTC. Amino acids: CSARQGAETQYF.

V usage is TRBV5-4 and J usage is TRBJ1-2; 9 bases align to TRBD1. Trimming at V came to 4 bases and at J to 7 bases, leaving 8 bases not matched to a gene. The CDR3 runs to 14 residues. The V gene's germline CDR1 is SGHNT and CDR2 YYREEE (reference sequence). DNA for the CDR3: TGTGCCAGCAGCCCACCACAGGGGGCGTTTGGCTACACCTTC. It specifies CASSPPQGAFGYTF.

The chain has TRBV15 and TRBJ1-1; 7 bases line up with TRBD1. Germline V lookup: CDR1 LNHNV, CDR2 YYDKDF (reference sequence). The CDR3 contains 15 residues. V trimming: 3 bases; J trimming: 6 bases; junction bases outside the gene matches: 10. The CDR3 region has the DNA TGTGCCACCAGCAGTCGACAGGGAATTGGGGCTGAAGCTTTCTTT. Translated, it gives CATSSRQGIGAEAFF.

CDR3 in amino acids: CASSRDRGTNSPLHF. CDR3 nucleotides: TGTGCCAGCAGCAGAGACAGGGGGACCAATTCACCCCTCCACTTT. The chain is built from TRBV13 and TRBJ1-6, with 9 bases identical to TRBD1. Germline V gene sequence: CDR1 PRHDT, CDR2 FYEKMQ (reference sequence). The CDR3 loop spans 15 amino acids. The ends lost 5 bases at V and 7 bases at J; junction bases unmatched: 6.

V is TRBV30 and J is TRBJ2-7; possible D gene TRBD1, 5 bases. Germline lookup yields CDR1 GTSNPN and CDR2 SVGIG (reference sequence). The CDR3 sequence is 14 residues long. V was cut by 3 bases and J by 3 bases, with 15 bases left in between. CDR3 protein: CAWSKGRVGYEQYF. DNA for the CDR3: TGTGCCTGGAGCAAAGGCAGGGTAGGCTACGAGCAGTACTTC.

The chain carries TRBV27 and TRBJ2-5; the match to TRBD1 covers 9 bases. The V and J ends lost 5 bases and 2 bases, in that order; junction bases with no gene match: 6. The germline V gene encodes CDR1 MNHEY and CDR2 SMNVEV (reference sequence). The CDR3 is made up of 15 amino acids. CDR3 loop: CASSMTGGEQETQYF. CDR3 nucleotide sequence: TGTGCCAGCAGTATGACAGGGGGAGAACAAGAGACCCAGTACTTC.

The chain combines TRBV6-5 with TRBJ2-7, with 8 bases fitting TRBD1. The CDR3 has 14 residues. Looked up from germline, CDR1 is MNHEY and CDR2 is SVGAGI. After removal of 7 bases from V and 3 bases from J, the junction contained 8 bases not matched to a gene. CDR3 residues: CASKEDRANYEQYF. The CDR3 DNA is TGTGCCAGCAAAGAGGACAGGGCCAACTACGAGCAGTACTTC.

CDR3 DNA: TGTGCCAGCAGCCGAAGGGACAGGGGGCTTTCTGGAAACACCATATATTTT. Protein: CASSRRDRGLSGNTIYF. The rearrangement uses TRBV5-6 and TRBJ1-3, with TRBD1 matching over 12 bases. After removal of 4 bases from V and 1 base from J, the junction contained 6 bases not matched to a gene. The CDR3 extends over 17 amino acids. Germline assignment: CDR1 SGHDT and CDR2 YYEEEE.

The chain carries TRBV14 and TRBJ1-6; 7 bases fit TRBD1. Germline CDR1 reads SGHDN; CDR2 reads FVKESK. The CDR3 has 15 residues. The junction had 2 bases not matched to a gene; V was cut back by 3 bases and J by 3 bases. CDR3 in amino acids: CASSHRDSYNSPLHF. DNA for the CDR3: TGTGCCAGCAGCCATAGGGACAGCTATAATTCACCCCTCCACTTT.